Listed below are T cell receptor beta chains from one sample, sequenced in a study of tumor and adjacent non-tumor tissue in lung cancer. MiXCR, run by TCRdb on the multiplex PCR reads, gives a single entry per CDR3 protein. The table includes fewer than 120,000 distinct CDR3 sequences, roughly 84% detected once. Sequencing used lung tumor tissue. The source of these receptors is a man in his 70s with non-small cell lung cancer. The CDR3 runs from the conserved cysteine through the conserved F or W. The D gene is left open where the match is weak. Clone size is not always given. Where it is, it says once, few, many or a class for expanded clones.

abundance,v_gene,d_gene,len,j_gene,CDR3aa,CDR3nt
.,TRBV29-1,.,13,TRBJ1-6,CRVTATGNSPLHF,TGCAGGGTGACTGCGACGGGCAATTCACCCCTCCACTTT
.,TRBV6-5,.,14,TRBJ1-5,CASSMGGLHQPQHF,TGTGCCAGCAGCATGGGGGGCCTCCATCAGCCCCAGCATTTT
.,TRBV11-2,.,16,TRBJ2-3,CASSFSFEYSTDTRYF,TGTGCTAGCAGCTTCTCGTTCGAGTATAGCACAGATACGCGGTATTTT
.,TRBV29-1,.,15,TRBJ1-2,CSVEDPRQGLGGYAF,TGCAGCGTTGAAGACCCCCGGCAGGGTTTAGGCGGCTACGCCTTC
.,TRBV4-1,.,18,TRBJ1-5,CASSRLPGRLYSNQPQHF,TGTGCCAGCAGCCGCCTTCCAGGCAGACTCTATAGCAATCAGCCCCAGCATTTT
.,TRBV4-2,TRBD1,15,TRBJ1-2,CVSRGQGARNYGYTF,TGTGTCAGCAGGGGACAGGGGGCGAGGAACTATGGTTACACCTTC
.,TRBV5-6,.,14,TRBJ2-5,CDGSWDFSGETQYF,TGTGACGGCAGCTGGGACTTCAGTGGAGAGACCCAGTACTTC
.,TRBV5-1,.,15,TRBJ2-7,CASSLGTYHIYEQNF,TGCGCCAGCAGCTTGGGAACATACCACATCTACGAGCAGAACTTC
.,TRBV5-4,.,15,TRBJ2-3,CASSPSGVLTDTHYF,TGTGCCAGCAGCCCTTCAGGGGTCCTCACAGATACGCACTATTTT
.,TRBV11-3,.,16,TRBJ2-7,CTNSSTGKTGRDEQYF,TGTACCAACAGCTCCACCGGTAAGACAGGAAGAGACGAGCAGTACTTC
once,TRBV6-1,.,14,TRBJ1-3,CVSTIRATGNTIYF,TGTGTCAGCACAATCCGGGCTACTGGAAATACCATATACTTT
.,TRBV5-4,.,15,TRBJ1-4,CAGSVGTFTNEKLFF,TGTGCCGGCAGCGTCGGGACATTCACTAATGAAAAACTGTTTTTT
.,TRBV29-1,.,14,TRBJ2-2,CSVEVNGFIGELFF,TGCAGCGTTGAAGTGAACGGGTTCATCGGGGAGCTGTTTTTT
.,TRBV28,.,13,TRBJ1-1,CASSVSSVAEAFF,TGTGCCAGCAGTGTATCTTCAGTGGCTGAAGCTTTCTTT
.,TRBV10-2,.,16,TRBJ1-5,CGRKTDKGGSNQPLHF,TGCGGCAGGAAAACCGACAAGGGTGGTAGCAATCAGCCCCTGCATTTT
.,TRBV4-1,.,16,TRBJ1-2,CANSQYEGGDLDGYIF,TGCGCCAACAGCCAGTACGAGGGGGGGGATTTGGATGGCTACATCTTC
once,TRBV12-3/TRBV12-4,.,14,TRBJ2-3,CASSLVQSSSRQYF,TGTGCCAGCAGTTTGGTCCAATCCAGTTCGAGGCAGTATTTT
.,TRBV29-1,.,12,TRBJ2-6,CSAYSGVNVLTF,TGCAGCGCCTACTCTGGGGTCAACGTCCTGACTTTC
few,TRBV12-3/TRBV12-4,.,15,TRBJ2-2,CASSLASEMTGELFF,TGTGCCAGCAGTTTGGCTAGCGAGATGACCGGGGAGCTGTTTTTT
.,TRBV6-1,.,14,TRBJ2-3,CASSDLGAGDTQYF,TGTGCCAGCAGTGATTTAGGGGCCGGAGATACGCAGTATTTT
.,TRBV10-3,TRBD2,16,TRBJ2-7,CAITNMGLVAVNEQYF,TGTGCCATCACCAACATGGGACTAGTGGCAGTCAACGAGCAGTACTTC
many,TRBV6-1,.,14,TRBJ2-2,CASQEGVFTGELFF,TGTGCCAGCCAAGAGGGGGTTTTTACCGGGGAGCTGTTTTTT
.,TRBV6-1,TRBD1,14,TRBJ2-2,CANRGVGNTGELLF,TGTGCCAACAGGGGGGTCGGCAACACCGGGGAGCTGCTTTTT